The 20 T cell receptor beta chains given below trace back to one sample, sequenced in a study of T-cell reconstitution after alpha-beta-depleted transplantation in children. Preparation of the TCRbeta library involved a method that used unique molecular identifiers. One entry per CDR3 protein, called by TCRdb with MiXCR from the PCR reads. The sample yields 780,000 or so distinct CDR3 sequences, 15% to 20% seen once. Here the sequenced sample was PBMCs, mostly from graft donor cells, taken 360 days after TCRalphabeta/CD19-depleted stem cell transplant. Every receptor here comes from a male patient under 18 who had a stem cell transplant for acute lymphoblastic leukemia, so the T cells may come from the graft donor.

The V gene is TRBV12-3 or TRBV12-4, the J gene TRBJ2-5, with D hard to call. The CDR3 covers 17 residues. V shed 2 bases and J shed 2 bases, with 18 bases lying between them. CDR3 in DNA: TGTGCCAGCAGTTTATGGGCTGGACGACATAGACAAGAGACCCAGTACTTC. Translating gives CASSLWAGRHRQETQYF.

There are a few counts of this clonotype. The chain links TRBV5-6 to TRBJ2-7; D is unclear. Trimming removed 5 bases from V and 3 bases from J, with 18 bases in between. The CDR3 is 15 amino acids. Germline loops: CDR1 SGHDT, CDR2 YYEEEE. The CDR3: CASRTASWDRYEQYF. CDR3 bases: TGTGCCAGCAGGACGGCCTCTTGGGATCGCTACGAGCAGTACTTC.

The chain couples TRBV7-6 to TRBJ2-3, with TRBD2 matching over 13 bases. Germline values: CDR1 SGHVS, CDR2 FNYEAQ. The V gene end was trimmed by 6 bases and the J gene end by 3 bases; junction bases not matched to a gene: 9. The CDR3 length is 17 residues. The CDR3 coding sequence is TGTGCCAGCAGTAAAGGGACTAGCGGGACGTTGACAGATACGCAGTATTTT. Encoded protein: CASSKGTSGTLTDTQYF. Full variable domain (remainder filled in from reference TRBV7-6 and TRBJ2-3): GAGVSQSPRYKVTKRGQDVALRCDPISGHVSLYWYRQALGQGPEFLTYFNYEAQQDKSGLPNDRFSAERPEGSISTLTIQRTEQRDSAMYRCASSKGTSGTLTDTQYFGPGTRLTVL.

The chain carries TRBV6-6 and TRBJ1-2, with D perhaps matching TRBD1 (6 bases). Trimming left V 5 bases short and J 0 bases short, with 13 bases between. Germline V CDR1 and CDR2: MNHNY, SVGAGI (reference sequence). The CDR3 is 15 residues long. CDR3 loop: CASSTGTNANYGYTF. The CDR3 DNA reads TGTGCCAGCAGTACCGGGACAAACGCTAACTATGGCTACACCTTC.

This clonotype was recorded many times. This chain links TRBV29-1 with TRBJ1-1; tentatively, D is TRBD1 (5 bases). Trimming removed 5 bases at V and 4 bases at J, with 14 bases between. Germline V gene lookup returns CDR1 SQVTM and CDR2 ANQGSEA. This CDR3 region has 13 residues. CDR3 loop: CSVRGGGSTEAFF. The CDR3 nucleotides read TGCAGCGTTCGAGGTGGGGGTTCCACTGAAGCTTTCTTT.

In its sample, this clonotype was seen a few times. V and J are TRBV4-1 and TRBJ2-5; 7 nucleotides line up with TRBD1. The CDR3 is made up of 16 amino acids. The J segment lost 8 bases and the V segment lost 0 bases, leaving 12 bases of the junction unmatched. The germline gives CDR1 MGHRA, CDR2 YSYEKL. The CDR3 is CASSQDLVGTARTQYF. The CDR3 nucleotides read TGCGCCAGCAGCCAAGATCTAGTGGGGACAGCACGTACCCAGTACTTC.

V is TRBV21-1 and J is TRBJ1-5. TRBV21-1 is noted as a pseudogene. This CDR3 has 16 residues. The CDR3 loop reads CASSPGRDYSNQPQHF. DNA for the CDR3: TGTGCCAGCAGCCCGGGGAGGGATTATAGCAATCAGCCCCAGCATTTT.

This sequence joins TRBV2 and TRBJ2-5; D is perhaps TRBD1 or TRBD2 (5 bases each). The CDR3 is 14 amino acids. Germline V CDR1 and CDR2: SNHLY, FYNNEI. V was pared by 3 bases and J by 0 bases, with 8 bases between. CDR3 sequence (DNA): TGTGCCAGCAGTGATTTGGGACACCAAGAGACCCAGTACTTC. Its translation is CASSDLGHQETQYF.

A few counts support this clonotype. The chain has TRBV7-9 and TRBJ2-7, with unresolved D. The CDR3 runs 11 residues. Germline V gene sequence: CDR1 SEHNR, CDR2 FQNEAQ (reference sequence). V dropped 4 bases and J dropped 5 bases, with 6 bases sitting between them. CDR3 loop: CASSSGDEQYF. DNA for the CDR3: TGTGCCAGCAGCTCAGGCGACGAGCAGTACTTC.

In this sample, this clonotype turned up a few times. The genes are TRBV20-1 and TRBJ1-1; D is unclear. In germline, CDR1 is DFQATT, CDR2 SNEGSKA (reference sequence). This CDR3 spans 14 amino acids. V was cut by 4 bases and J by 5 bases, with 17 bases left in between. CDR3 sequence (DNA): TGCAGTGCTATTGGGGTTACTTTGAGGACTGAAGCTTTCTTT. It translates to CSAIGVTLRTEAFF.

Only a few counts were recorded for this clonotype. This sequence joins TRBV5-1 and TRBJ2-4; TRBD1 agrees at 7 bases. Germline V CDR1 and CDR2: SGHRS, YFSETQ. Germline trimming cut 4 bases from V and 8 bases from J; bases unmatched to any gene: 6. There are 13 residues in the CDR3. The CDR3: CASSAQGTDIQYF. The DNA of the CDR3 is TGCGCCAGCAGCGCACAGGGGACGGACATTCAGTACTTC.

The CDR3: CASTSQGYEQYF. The CDR3 bases are TGTGCCAGCACCTCCCAGGGATACGAGCAGTACTTC. The rearrangement links TRBV12-3 or TRBV12-4 to TRBJ2-7; D perhaps matches TRBD1 (5 bases). CDR3 size: 12 residues. V shed 7 bases and J shed 4 bases, with 11 bases lying between them.

This clonotype has ten or more counts. The chain links TRBV5-4 to TRBJ2-5; possibly TRBD2 for D (5 bases). Germline V gene data show CDR1 as SGHNT and CDR2 as YYREEE (reference sequence). The CDR3 is made up of 15 amino acids. Deletions cut 6 bases from V and 4 bases from J, with 19 bases between. The chain's CDR3 is CASTPRAGPVETQYF. The CDR3 bases are TGTGCCAGCACCCCCCGTGCGGGTCCCGTAGAGACCCAGTACTTC.

In its sample, this clonotype was seen a few times. The chain has TRBV5-1 and TRBJ2-3; D remains ambiguous. The CDR3 covers 15 residues. With 2 bases removed from V and 2 bases from J, the gap between germline ends came to 12 bases. Germline V gene data show CDR1 as SGHRS and CDR2 as YFSETQ. The CDR3 DNA reads TGCGCCAGCAGCTTCGGACCATTCCCCACAGATACGCAGTATTTT. Translation gives CASSFGPFPTDTQYF.

The chain has TRBV20-1 and TRBJ1-5, with no clear D. Trimming pared 5 bases from V and 2 bases from J, leaving 16 bases between. The germline V gene has CDR1 DFQATT and CDR2 SNEGSKA (reference sequence). The CDR3 is 15 residues long. The CDR3 DNA sequence: TGCAGTGCTCTCGGGCGCCCGGAAGGCAATCAGCCCCAGCATTTT. The encoded protein is CSALGRPEGNQPQHF.

This clonotype has at least ten counts. This chain connects TRBV5-1 to TRBJ2-7, with D perhaps matching TRBD1 (6 bases). V lost 0 bases and J lost 0, with 10 bases in between. Germline V gene lookup returns CDR1 SGHRS and CDR2 YFSETQ. The CDR3 has 15 residues. CDR3 in amino acids: CASSLVWGPSYEQYF. CDR3 coding DNA: TGCGCCAGCAGCTTGGTATGGGGGCCCTCCTACGAGCAGTACTTC.

Many counts were recorded for this clonotype. V is TRBV5-1 and J is TRBJ2-3, with D possibly TRBD2 on 6 matching bases. Trimming cost V 0 bases and J 2 bases, with 19 bases left between them. The CDR3 covers 18 residues. CDR1 is SGHRS and CDR2 is YFSETQ in the germline V gene. The CDR3 loop is CASSLGITSLALTDTQYF. CDR3 coding DNA: TGCGCCAGCAGCTTGGGTATTACGTCGCTAGCGCTCACAGATACGCAGTATTTT. Full variable domain (rest looked up from reference TRBV5-1 and TRBJ2-3): KAGVTQTPRYLIKTRGQQVTLSCSPISGHRSVSWYQQTPGQGLQFLFEYFSETQRNKGNFPGRFSGRQFSNSRSEMNVSTLELGDSALYLCASSLGITSLALTDTQYFGPGTRLTVL.

This clonotype appeared many times. This CDR3 reads CASSGGSYNEQFF. In DNA, the CDR3 is TGTGCCAGTTCAGGGGGCTCCTACAATGAGCAGTTCTTC. This sequence joins TRBV9 and TRBJ2-1; 7 bases line up with TRBD1. This CDR3 has 13 residues. V shed 8 bases, J shed 0 bases, and the junction held 2 bases outside the gene matches. Germline loops: CDR1 SGDLS, CDR2 YYNGEE.

CDR3 bases: TGTGCCACCAGTGATTTCCCTACGAGACTAGCGGGAGTTCAAGAGACCCAGTACTTC. Its protein is CATSDFPTRLAGVQETQYF. The genes are TRBV24-1 and TRBJ2-5, with TRBD2 matching over 12 bases. The CDR3 is 19 amino acids. After removal of 1 base from V and 2 bases from J, the junction contained 10 bases not matched to a gene. CDR1 and CDR2 (germline): KGHDR, SFDVKD.

The genes are TRBV12-3 or TRBV12-4 and TRBJ1-5; 7 bases agree with TRBD1. This CDR3 is built from 14 residues. V lost 7 bases to trimming and J lost 0 bases; unmatched junction nucleotides: 3. The CDR3 DNA sequence: TGTGCCAGCACCCGGACAGGTAGCAATCAGCCCCAGCATTTT. It codes for CASTRTGSNQPQHF.